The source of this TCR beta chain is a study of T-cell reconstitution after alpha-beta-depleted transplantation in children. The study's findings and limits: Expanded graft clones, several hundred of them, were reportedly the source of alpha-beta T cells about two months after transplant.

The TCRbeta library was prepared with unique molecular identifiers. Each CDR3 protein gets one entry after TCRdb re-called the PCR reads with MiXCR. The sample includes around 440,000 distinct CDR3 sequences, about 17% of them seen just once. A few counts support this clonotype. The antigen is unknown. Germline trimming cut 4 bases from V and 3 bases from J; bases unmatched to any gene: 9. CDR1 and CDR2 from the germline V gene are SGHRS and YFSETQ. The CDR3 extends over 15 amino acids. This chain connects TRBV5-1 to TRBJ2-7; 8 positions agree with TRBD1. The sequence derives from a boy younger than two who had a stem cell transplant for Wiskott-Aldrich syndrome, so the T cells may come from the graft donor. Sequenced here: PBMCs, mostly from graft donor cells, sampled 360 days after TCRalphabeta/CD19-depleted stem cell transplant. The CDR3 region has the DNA TGCGCCAGCAGCGGCTCCGGACAGGGATACTACGAGCAGTACTTC. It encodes CASSGSGQGYYEQYF.